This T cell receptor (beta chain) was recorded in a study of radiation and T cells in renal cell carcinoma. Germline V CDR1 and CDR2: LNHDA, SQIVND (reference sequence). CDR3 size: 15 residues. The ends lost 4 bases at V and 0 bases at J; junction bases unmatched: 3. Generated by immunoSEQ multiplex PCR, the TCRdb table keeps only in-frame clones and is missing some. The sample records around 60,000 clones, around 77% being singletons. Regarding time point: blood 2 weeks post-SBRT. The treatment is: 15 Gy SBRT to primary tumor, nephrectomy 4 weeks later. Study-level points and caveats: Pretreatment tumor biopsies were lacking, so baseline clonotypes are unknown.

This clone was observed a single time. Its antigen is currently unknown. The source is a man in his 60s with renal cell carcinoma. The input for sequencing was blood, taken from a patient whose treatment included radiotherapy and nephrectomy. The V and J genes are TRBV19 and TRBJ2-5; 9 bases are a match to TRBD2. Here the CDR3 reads CASSTGLAYQETQYF. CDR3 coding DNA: TGTGCCAGTAGTACAGGACTAGCGTACCAAGAGACCCAGTACTTC.